This T cell receptor beta chain was found in a study of blood T cell repertoires in COVID-19. Study information: Sites across the United States, Italy and Spain contributed samples from acute and convalescent COVID-19. From T cells, B-cell-depleted T cells, or PBMCs came the material, which was cDNA or gDNA.

This CDR3 has 15 amino acids. Losses at the gene ends were 5 bases for V and 1 base for J; bases not matched to a gene: 7. The germline CDR1 and CDR2 sequences are SEHNR and FQNEAQ (reference sequence). In the study's own analysis: From reference gene primer amplification, estimates of nucleated cell counts were derived. Profiled with immunoSEQ multiplex PCR; TCRdb holds only in-frame clones, not every one. The D gene and trimming were derived from the DNA, and the V and J assignments and clone size from that table. Of 180,000 or so clones in the sample, around 86% are singletons; the top ten hold almost 1%.

The clonotype originates from a man aged 18 to 29 with acute or convalescent COVID-19. The chain carries TRBV7-9 and TRBJ2-5; the match to TRBD2 covers 7 bases. Sequencing was carried out using peripheral blood. The CDR3 sequence: CASSARTRAQETQYF. Here the CDR3 DNA reads TGTGCCAGCAGCGCCCGGACTAGAGCCCAAGAGACCCAGTACTTC.